Below are 25 T cell receptor beta chains sequenced from a single sample in a study of shared clonotypes between healthy human individuals. Assay: immunoSEQ multiplex PCR; the TCRdb copy retains only in-frame clones and omits some. In the table there are roughly 2,000,000 clones, roughly 95% of which are singletons. Naive CD8 cells lacked CD45RO, underwent positive selection for CCR7 and left out terminally differentiated effector memory CD45RA+ cells. The sequenced material came from naive CD8+ T cells sorted from blood. The receptors here all came from a man aged 18-30 years in good health.

V usage is TRBV18 and J usage is TRBJ2-3, with 7 bases identical to TRBD1. There are 18 residues in the CDR3. V was pared by 2 bases and J by 4 bases, with 15 bases of the junction left unmatched. Germline V gene sequence: CDR1 KGHSH, CDR2 LQKENI. CDR3 in amino acids: CASSPDRETETPADTQYF. CDR3 sequence (DNA): TGTGCCAGCTCACCAGACAGGGAAACGGAAACTCCGGCAGATACGCAGTATTTT.

The genes are TRBV7-2 and TRBJ2-1; the match to TRBD2 covers 12 bases. Germline lookup yields CDR1 SGHTA and CDR2 FQGNSA. This CDR3 contains 16 residues. V trimming: 3 bases; J trimming: 5 bases; junction bases outside the gene matches: 5. The CDR3 region is CASSFPLAGGDNEQFF. In DNA, the CDR3 is TGTGCCAGCAGCTTCCCTCTAGCGGGAGGGGACAATGAGCAGTTCTTC.

As to this clone: The same CDR3 is also encoded by other DNA sequences in this sample. This chain uses TRBV9 with TRBJ1-1, with D possibly matching TRBD1 (6 bases). The length of the CDR3 is 13 residues. Deletions cut 7 bases from V and 1 base from J, with 11 bases between. Germline V gives CDR1 SGDLS, CDR2 YYNGEE. CDR3 nucleotides: TGTGCCAGCGGGCTAGGGGGGAACACTGAAGCTTTCTTT. It translates to CASGLGGNTEAFF.

This sequence joins TRBV4-1 and TRBJ2-7, with TRBD1 matching over 8 bases. The V and J ends lost 4 bases and 3 bases, in that order; junction bases with no gene match: 5. The CDR3 extends over 14 amino acids. Germline assignment: CDR1 MGHRA and CDR2 YSYEKL. In DNA, the CDR3 is TGCGCCAGCAGCCCCGGGACAGGAGTCTACGAGCAGTACTTC. It yields the protein CASSPGTGVYEQYF.

In nucleotides, the CDR3 is TGTGCCAGCAGTGAAGGAGGGACTACCGGGAGGGCCGGCGAGCAGTACTTC. Its protein is CASSEGGTTGRAGEQYF. The rearrangement links TRBV2 to TRBJ2-7, with 8 bases fitting TRBD2. Germline-derived CDR1 and CDR2 are SNHLY and FYNNEI. V lost 1 base and J lost 6; bases outside the gene matches: 14. The CDR3 runs 17 residues.

This rearrangement joins TRBV27 to TRBJ2-7; 8 nucleotides match TRBD2. After removal of 5 bases from V and 3 bases from J, the junction contained 18 bases not matched to a gene. The germline CDR1 and CDR2 sequences are MNHEY and SMNVEV (reference sequence). The CDR3 loop spans 18 amino acids. For the CDR3, the DNA is TGTGCCAGCAGTCAAGGCCCCCGGGGAGGGACTAGAGACTACGAGCAGTACTTC. Protein product: CASSQGPRGGTRDYEQYF.

The chain combines TRBV7-9 with TRBJ1-4; D remains ambiguous. Looked up from germline, CDR1 is SEHNR and CDR2 is FQNEAQ (reference sequence). This CDR3 is 14 amino acids long. With 1 base removed from V and 4 bases from J, the gap between germline ends came to 7 bases. The CDR3 nucleotides are TGTGCCAGCAGCTTAGAACAGCTTAATGAAAAACTGTTTTTT. Translating gives CASSLEQLNEKLFF.

V gene TRBV7-9 combines with J gene TRBJ2-3, with 7 positions matching TRBD1. The ends lost 5 bases at V and 0 bases at J; junction bases unmatched: 5. Germline CDR1 reads SEHNR; CDR2 reads FQNEAQ (reference sequence). The CDR3 is made up of 15 amino acids. The CDR3, as DNA: TGTGCCAGCAGCCACCGGGACAGTAGCACAGATACGCAGTATTTT. Amino acid sequence: CASSHRDSSTDTQYF. Filled out from reference TRBV7-9 and TRBJ2-3, the complete variable domain reads DTGVSQNPRHKITKRGQNVTFRCDPISEHNRLYWYRQTLGQGPEFLTYFQNEAQLEKSRLLSDRFSAERPKGSFSTLEIQRTEQGDSAMYLCASSHRDSSTDTQYFGPGTRLTVL.

The chain recombines TRBV6-5 with TRBJ2-7; D ambiguous. The CDR3 runs 15 residues. Trimming shortened V by 0 bases and J by 1 base, and 10 bases separated the two germline ends. CDR1 and CDR2 from the germline V gene are MNHEY and SVGAGI. The CDR3 region is CASSYSAQLSYEQYF. CDR3 coding DNA: TGTGCCAGCAGTTACTCGGCACAACTTTCCTACGAGCAGTACTTC.

The chain links TRBV5-5 to TRBJ2-2; the match to TRBD1 covers 8 bases. Looked up from germline, CDR1 is SGHKS and CDR2 is YYEKEE (reference sequence). The V segment lost 0 bases and the J segment 7 bases; nucleotides outside the gene matches: 2. The CDR3 length is 14 residues. CDR3 residues: CASSLGTGYGELFF. The CDR3 coding sequence is TGTGCCAGCAGCTTGGGGACAGGGTACGGGGAGCTGTTTTTT.

The J gene is TRBJ1-1, the V gene TRBV11-2; D gene unclear. Trimming removed 0 bases at V and 7 bases at J, with 15 bases between. Germline CDR1 reads SGHAT; CDR2 reads FQNNGV. The CDR3 runs 15 residues. The CDR3 loop is CASSLDPEGQFEAFF. The CDR3 nucleotides are TGTGCCAGCAGCTTAGATCCTGAAGGGCAGTTTGAAGCTTTCTTT.

This clone was seen a single time. This chain joins TRBV7-9 and TRBJ1-5, with D perhaps TRBD1 (6 bases). The CDR3 loop spans 14 amino acids. The ends were cut back, 1 base at V and 6 bases at J, with 10 bases in the middle. CDR1 is SEHNR and CDR2 is FQNEAQ in the germline V gene (reference sequence). CDR3: CASSLDRAGQPQHF. CDR3 DNA sequence: TGTGCCAGCAGCTTAGACAGGGCCGGTCAGCCCCAGCATTTT. Variable domain in full (rest from reference TRBV7-9 and TRBJ1-5): DTGVSQNPRHKITKRGQNVTFRCDPISEHNRLYWYRQTLGQGPEFLTYFQNEAQLEKSRLLSDRFSAERPKGSFSTLEIQRTEQGDSAMYLCASSLDRAGQPQHFGDGTRLSIL.

The rearrangement joins TRBV7-3 to TRBJ1-1; no firm D call. There are 13 residues in the CDR3. CDR1 and CDR2 from the germline V gene are SGHTA and FQGTGA. Trimming took 2 bases from V and 1 from J, leaving 5 bases between them. The DNA of the CDR3 is TGTGCCAGCAGCTTACACCAGAACACTGAAGCTTTCTTT. Its translation: CASSLHQNTEAFF.

The chain recombines TRBV5-6 with TRBJ2-5, with TRBD2 identical over 13 bases. There are 17 residues in the CDR3. CDR1 is SGHDT, CDR2 YYEEEE, per germline. Losses at the gene ends were 0 bases for V and 1 base for J; bases not matched to a gene: 3. CDR3 sequence reads: CASSLATSGGAQETQYF. The CDR3 coding sequence is TGTGCCAGCAGCTTGGCCACTAGCGGGGGGGCCCAAGAGACCCAGTACTTC.

DNA of the CDR3: TGTGCCAGCAGCTTTGGGGGGCCCTACACAGATACGCAGTATTTT. It codes for CASSFGGPYTDTQYF. The rearrangement joins TRBV7-9 to TRBJ2-3, with D perhaps being TRBD1 or TRBD2 (6 bases each). Germline V lookup: CDR1 SEHNR, CDR2 FQNEAQ (reference sequence). V was cut by 3 bases and J by 2 bases, with 12 bases left in between. The CDR3 covers 15 residues.

The genes are TRBV9 and TRBJ2-7; D is ambiguous. V lost 0 bases and J 2 bases, leaving 9 bases between the germline ends. From germline, CDR1 is SGDLS and CDR2 YYNGEE. The CDR3 runs 14 residues. The CDR3 DNA reads as TGTGCCAGCAGCGTAGACTACGGGCCCTACGAGCAGTACTTC. Protein product: CASSVDYGPYEQYF. The complete variable domain, with remaining parts taken from reference TRBV9 and TRBJ2-7, reads DSGVTQTPKHLITATGQRVTLRCSPRSGDLSVYWYQQSLDQGLQFLIQYYNGEERAKGNILERFSAQQFPDLHSELNLSSLELGDSALYFCASSVDYGPYEQYFGPGTRLTVT.

This chain connects TRBV4-3 to TRBJ2-3; 9 nucleotides align to TRBD1. Germline values: CDR1 LGHNA, CDR2 YSLEER. J gave up 4 bases and V 1 base, and 9 bases lay outside the gene matches. The CDR3 covers 17 residues. The CDR3 spells CASSQGETGGMADTQYF. CDR3 DNA sequence: TGCGCCAGCAGCCAAGGTGAAACAGGGGGCATGGCAGATACGCAGTATTTT.

V is TRBV19 and J is TRBJ2-7; D remains unclear. V was clipped by 2 bases and J by 6 bases, with 8 bases between them. CDR3 length: 12 residues. Germline V gene data show CDR1 as LNHDA and CDR2 as SQIVND (reference sequence). The CDR3 bases are TGTGCCAGTAGTATAAGTTTCGGCGAGCAGTACTTC. Amino acid sequence: CASSISFGEQYF.

The CDR3 sequence: CASSLALILVEGQETQYF. DNA for the CDR3: TGTGCCAGCAGCTTAGCCCTAATACTAGTTGAGGGCCAAGAGACCCAGTACTTC. The chain carries TRBV11-2 and TRBJ2-5, with a possible D match to TRBD2 (5 bases). Germline V gives CDR1 SGHAT, CDR2 FQNNGV. The CDR3 totals 18 residues. With 1 base removed from V and 1 base from J, the gap between germline ends came to 19 bases.

This chain uses TRBV7-2 with TRBJ2-7; no clear D gene. The CDR3 sequence is 13 residues long. Germline lookup yields CDR1 SGHTA and CDR2 FQGNSA. V was clipped by 5 bases and J by 4 bases, with 12 bases between them. CDR3 DNA sequence: TGTGCCAGCAGCCCGTACCACCTGTACGAGCAGTACTTC. Translated: CASSPYHLYEQYF. Variable domain in full (rest from reference TRBV7-2 and TRBJ2-7): GAGVSQSPSNKVTEKGKDVELRCDPISGHTALYWYRQSLGQGLEFLIYFQGNSAPDKSGLPSDRFSAERTGGSVSTLTIQRTQQEDSAVYLCASSPYHLYEQYFGPGTRLTVT.

The count of this clone is one. This chain links TRBV12-5 with TRBJ2-2, with a tentative D call TRBD1 (6 bases). Looked up from germline, CDR1 is LGHNT and CDR2 is FRNRAP. The CDR3 covers 14 residues. The V end was cut by 3 bases, the J end by 6 bases, with 11 bases between. Written as DNA, the CDR3 is TGTGCTAGTGGTTTCCAAGACAGGCCCGGGGAGCTGTTTTTT. It codes for CASGFQDRPGELFF.

This chain connects TRBV6-1 to TRBJ2-7, with 10 bases that match TRBD1. With 0 bases clipped from V and 4 bases from J, the junction kept 9 bases outside the gene matches. The CDR3 covers 17 residues. Germline V gene data show CDR1 as MNHNS and CDR2 as SASEGT. The CDR3 region is CASSEASDRGFLYEQYF. The CDR3 coding sequence is TGTGCCAGCAGTGAAGCGTCGGACAGGGGGTTTTTGTACGAGCAGTACTTC.

This rearrangement joins TRBV27 to TRBJ2-7; unclear D gene. Trimming removed 4 bases at V and 1 base at J, with 5 bases between. CDR1 is MNHEY and CDR2 is SMNVEV in the germline V gene (reference sequence). The length of the CDR3 is 12 residues. The CDR3 spells CASSSQSYEQYF. The CDR3 region has the DNA TGTGCCAGCAGTTCTCAGTCCTACGAGCAGTACTTC.

The chain links TRBV10-2 to TRBJ2-3; tentative D call: TRBD2 (5 bases). The CDR3 is 13 amino acids. The V end lost 3 bases, the J end lost 1 base, and 5 bases lay between the germline ends. Germline CDR1 WSHSY, CDR2 SAAADI. In DNA form, the CDR3 reads TGCGCCAGCAGTGACGGGGGCACAGATACGCAGTATTTT. This gives the protein CASSDGGTDTQYF.

This sequence joins TRBV4-1 and TRBJ1-2; 7 nucleotides align to TRBD1. There are 15 residues in the CDR3. Germline CDR1 and CDR2: MGHRA and YSYEKL. V shed 3 bases and J 4 bases; nucleotides not matched to a gene: 8. The CDR3: CASSQNGQVVYGYTF. For the CDR3, the DNA is TGCGCCAGCAGCCAGAATGGACAGGTGGTCTATGGCTACACCTTC.